This paragraph covers one T cell receptor (beta chain) sequence. Antigen: not known. Germline V CDR1 and CDR2: SQVTM, ANQGSEA. The V and J ends lost 7 bases and 5 bases respectively, with 14 bases between them. There are 13 residues in the CDR3. Libraries were prepared by immunoSEQ multiplex PCR; TCRdb keeps only in-frame clonotypes and omits some of them. This table has 100,000 to 130,000 clones, around 93% appearing once. This entry is derived from a study of OX40 agonist ivuxolimab in advanced cancers. Turning to the study itself: Enrollees could have had prior anti-PD-1, anti-PD-L1 or anti-CTLA-4 therapy, which around 40% had received. Study conclusions and caveats: Expanded clones tended on average to be more numerous among CD8+ T cells than CD4+. Among some nonresponders, normalized T-cell clonal expansion was also low. What antigens the expanded peripheral T cells recognized was never established.

This rearrangement joins TRBV29-1 to TRBJ1-4, with a weak D call TRBD1 (6 bases). The receptor was derived from an adult with an advanced solid tumor such as melanoma, head and neck, liver or kidney cancer. Sequencing used CD4+ or CD8+ T cells sorted from blood, obtained in a trial of the OX40 agonist ivuxolimab. CDR3: CSAQQGFNEKLFF. CDR3 in DNA: TGCAGCGCACAACAGGGTTTCAATGAAAAACTGTTTTTT.